One and the same sample provided the 24 T cell receptor beta chains below, sequenced in a study of blood T cell repertoires in COVID-19. Only in-frame clones appear in the TCRdb table, and some are missing; sequencing was by immunoSEQ multiplex PCR. The sample has hundreds of thousands of clones, approximately 87% seen once. The sample consisted of peripheral blood. These receptors were obtained from a woman aged 45-65 years with acute or convalescent COVID-19.

This chain joins TRBV19 and TRBJ1-4; 7 bases map to TRBD1. Trimming cost V 5 bases and J 6 bases; bases outside gene matches: 0. The CDR3 covers 12 residues. Germline V gene lookup returns CDR1 LNHDA and CDR2 SQIVND (reference sequence). The CDR3 region is CASSGTDEKLFF. The CDR3 region has the DNA TGTGCCAGTAGTGGGACAGATGAAAAACTGTTTTTT.

V usage is TRBV30 and J usage is TRBJ2-3, with TRBD2 identical over 8 bases. This CDR3 is 15 amino acids long. In germline, CDR1 is GTSNPN, CDR2 SVGIG (reference sequence). The J segment lost 1 base and the V segment lost 1 base, leaving 4 bases of the junction unmatched. The CDR3 sequence is CAWSGGGIRTDTQYF. DNA of the CDR3: TGTGCCTGGAGTGGCGGGGGGATTCGCACAGATACGCAGTATTTT.

The genes are TRBV27 and TRBJ2-1; D is possibly TRBD2 (5 bases). The CDR3 runs to 14 residues. Germline loops: CDR1 MNHEY, CDR2 SMNVEV (reference sequence). The V end was cut by 3 bases, the J end by 6 bases, with 12 bases between. The CDR3 nucleotides read TGTGCCAGCAGTTTGGCGGGCTCAGTCAATGAGCAGTTCTTC. Protein sequence: CASSLAGSVNEQFF.

This clone was counted a single time. V is TRBV27 and J is TRBJ2-7; TRBD1 agrees at 8 bases. The CDR3 sequence is 14 residues long. V dropped 4 bases and J dropped 3; count of bases not matched to a gene: 5. Per the germline V gene, CDR1 is MNHEY and CDR2 is SMNVEV (reference sequence). The CDR3 spells CASSYRDRYYEQYF. As DNA, the CDR3 is TGTGCCAGCAGTTACCGGGACAGGTACTACGAGCAGTACTTC.

The chain uses TRBV9 and TRBJ1-2; D is possibly TRBD1 (5 bases). Germline V CDR1 and CDR2: SGDLS, YYNGEE. The CDR3 runs 13 residues. The ends were cut back, 4 bases at V and 8 bases at J, with 15 bases in the middle. CDR3 residues: CASSPGGKGGYTF. CDR3 nucleotides: TGTGCCAGCAGCCCGGGGGGGAAGGGAGGCTACACCTTC.

The chain combines TRBV5-1 with TRBJ1-4; 10 positions match TRBD1. Germline V gene sequence: CDR1 SGHRS, CDR2 YFSETQ. Losses at the gene ends were 4 bases for V and 8 bases for J; bases not matched to a gene: 5. The CDR3 sequence is 14 residues long. The CDR3 DNA follows: TGCGCCAGCAGCACGACAGGGGGCGAGGAAAAACTGTTTTTT. Its translation: CASSTTGGEEKLFF.

The chain has TRBV6-5 and TRBJ1-1; perhaps TRBD1 as D (6 bases). The length of the CDR3 is 15 residues. V lost 7 bases to trimming and J lost 4 bases, with 19 bases between them. The germline gives CDR1 MNHEY, CDR2 SVGAGI. The CDR3 DNA sequence: TGTGCCAGCACGGCAGGGACACTCAGGTCCACTGAAGCTTTCTTT. Its translation is CASTAGTLRSTEAFF.

V and J are TRBV3-1 (or the pseudogene TRBV3-2) and TRBJ1-2, with 9 positions matching TRBD1. The CDR3 loop spans 14 amino acids. The ends lost 4 bases at V and 7 bases at J; junction bases unmatched: 7. Per germline, CDR1 LGHDT and CDR2 YNNKEL (reference sequence). CDR3 DNA: TGTGCCAGCAGCCGCACACAGGGGGCCACTGGCTACACCTTC. Translated: CASSRTQGATGYTF.

J is TRBJ2-7 and V is TRBV15, with D maybe TRBD2 (5 bases). From germline, CDR1 is LNHNV and CDR2 YYDKDF (reference sequence). The V end lost 5 bases, the J end lost 2 bases, and 16 bases lay between the germline ends. The CDR3 is 15 residues long. Here the CDR3 reads CATSQREGRAYEQYF. CDR3 DNA sequence: TGTGCCACCAGCCAACGCGAGGGCAGAGCCTACGAGCAGTACTTC.

V gene TRBV2 combines with J gene TRBJ1-1, with a weak D call TRBD1 (5 bases). The CDR3 is 13 residues long. Trimming removed 5 bases from V and 5 bases from J, with 12 bases in between. Germline CDR1 SNHLY, CDR2 FYNNEI. CDR3 sequence reads: CASSIRVGTEAFF. The CDR3 nucleotides are TGTGCCAGCAGTATCAGGGTAGGGACTGAAGCTTTCTTT.

This chain joins TRBV7-2 and TRBJ1-2, with 9 bases lining up with TRBD1. Germline assignment: CDR1 SGHTA and CDR2 FQGNSA. With V trimmed by 5 bases and J by 4 bases, 5 bases remained unmatched. The CDR3 totals 14 residues. CDR3 in amino acids: CASSAWTGAYGYTF. The CDR3 DNA follows: TGTGCCAGCAGCGCCTGGACAGGGGCCTATGGCTACACCTTC. Full variable domain (missing parts from reference TRBV7-2 and TRBJ1-2): GAGVSQSPSNKVTEKGKDVELRCDPISGHTALYWYRQSLGQGLEFLIYFQGNSAPDKSGLPSDRFSAERTGGSVSTLTIQRTQQEDSAVYLCASSAWTGAYGYTFGSGTRLTVV.

The J gene is TRBJ2-5, the V gene TRBV5-1; 7 bases map to TRBD1. Per the germline V gene, CDR1 is SGHRS and CDR2 is YFSETQ. Trimming at V came to 4 bases and at J to 7 bases, leaving 10 bases not matched to a gene. The CDR3 runs to 14 residues. CDR3 in DNA: TGCGCCAGCAGCAATTCAGGGGGAGTGGGGACCCAGTACTTC. Encoded protein: CASSNSGGVGTQYF.

With respect to this clone: Other DNA sequences in the same sample also yield this CDR3. V gene TRBV5-1 combines with J gene TRBJ1-1; TRBD1 might be the D (6 bases). Trimming removed 2 bases from V and 1 base from J, with 6 bases in between. The CDR3 runs to 13 residues. Germline V gene data show CDR1 as SGHRS and CDR2 as YFSETQ. This chain's CDR3 is CASSLGGNTEAFF. Here the CDR3 DNA reads TGCGCCAGCAGCTTAGGGGGGAACACTGAAGCTTTCTTT.

This chain joins TRBV19 and TRBJ2-1, with 7 positions matching TRBD1. The V and J ends lost 5 bases and 2 bases, in that order; junction bases with no gene match: 6. The germline V gene has CDR1 LNHDA and CDR2 SQIVND (reference sequence). The CDR3 loop spans 15 amino acids. The CDR3 bases are TGTGCCAGTAGTTTGTACAGGGGTACCTACAATGAGCAGTTCTTC. Translated, it gives CASSLYRGTYNEQFF.

As regards this clone: The same CDR3 is also encoded by other DNA sequences in this sample. This chain joins TRBV18 and TRBJ1-5, with 10 nucleotides matching TRBD1. CDR3 length: 14 residues. Germline CDR1 is KGHSH and CDR2 is LQKENI. The junction had 4 bases not matched to a gene; V was cut back by 6 bases and J by 5 bases. The CDR3 here is CASSPGQGDQPQHF. The CDR3 nucleotides read TGTGCCAGCTCCCCCGGACAGGGGGATCAGCCCCAGCATTTT.

The chain joins TRBV6-5 to TRBJ1-5, with unresolved D. Looked up from germline, CDR1 is MNHEY and CDR2 is SVGAGI. CDR3 length: 14 residues. Trimming stripped 6 bases from V and 0 bases from J, with 9 bases between. The CDR3 DNA reads TGTGCCAGCAGAGGACTTCTTAGCAATCAGCCCCAGCATTTT. It yields the protein CASRGLLSNQPQHF.

The chain couples TRBV5-1 to TRBJ1-1; tentative D call: TRBD1 (5 bases). Germline CDR1 reads SGHRS; CDR2 reads YFSETQ. Trimming shortened V by 0 bases and J by 8 bases, and 8 bases separated the two germline ends. The CDR3 length is 12 residues. DNA for the CDR3: TGCGCCAGCAGCTTGGGGGGCCAGGAAGCTTTCTTT. This encodes CASSLGGQEAFF.

This clone was seen a single time. CDR3 sequence: CASSLESGGEVGYTF. The CDR3 DNA is TGTGCCAGCAGCTTAGAGTCAGGGGGCGAGGTTGGCTACACCTTC. V is TRBV13 and J is TRBJ1-2; TRBD1 aligns across 8 bases. Per the germline V gene, CDR1 is PRHDT and CDR2 is FYEKMQ (reference sequence). The CDR3 is 15 residues long. V lost 1 base and J lost 7; bases outside the gene matches: 8.

In the case of this clone: Additional DNA sequences in this sample encode the identical CDR3. V usage is TRBV7-2 and J usage is TRBJ1-4, with a weak D call TRBD1 (6 bases). This CDR3 is built from 15 residues. V dropped 1 base and J dropped 6 bases, with 12 bases sitting between them. Germline V lookup: CDR1 SGHTA, CDR2 FQGNSA. This chain's CDR3 is CASSLGPGVDEKLFF. CDR3 coding DNA: TGTGCCAGCAGCTTAGGGCCAGGGGTAGATGAAAAACTGTTTTTT.

This sequence joins TRBV25-1 and TRBJ1-6; possibly TRBD1 for D (6 bases). Deletions cut 2 bases from V and 7 bases from J, with 12 bases between. Looked up from germline, CDR1 is MGHDK and CDR2 is SYGVNS. The CDR3 covers 15 residues. The CDR3: CASSELDSGNSPLHF. The CDR3 DNA sequence: TGTGCCAGCAGTGAACTGGACAGCGGAAATTCACCCCTCCACTTT.

Concerning this clone: An end of the junction differs from the germline gene, which may be a read error. The gene calls are TRBV11-3 and TRBJ2-2, with a weak D call TRBD2 (6 bases). In germline, CDR1 is SGHNT, CDR2 YENEEA. CDR3 length: 15 amino acids. Here the CDR3 DNA reads TGTGCCAGCAGCTCGCGAGGCGGGAACGCCGGGGAGCTGTTTTTT. Translation gives CASSSRGGNAGELFF.

The chain employs TRBV30 and TRBJ2-7, with 9 positions matching TRBD1. The V gene's germline CDR1 is GTSNPN and CDR2 SVGIG (reference sequence). This CDR3 is built from 12 residues. V was pared by 2 bases and J by 5 bases, with 1 base of the junction left unmatched. CDR3 amino acids: CAWSRTGDEQYF. Written as DNA, the CDR3 is TGTGCCTGGAGTCGGACAGGGGACGAGCAGTACTTC.

The J gene is TRBJ2-3, the V gene TRBV7-9; tentative D call: TRBD1 (6 bases). There are 14 residues in the CDR3. The germline V gene has CDR1 SEHNR and CDR2 FQNEAQ (reference sequence). V shed 5 bases and J shed 1 base, with 10 bases lying between them. For the CDR3, the DNA is TGTGCCAGCAGCCCGCGACAGGGCACAGATACGCAGTATTTT. This encodes CASSPRQGTDTQYF.

The chain joins TRBV14 to TRBJ1-3; D is undetermined. The length of the CDR3 is 15 residues. The V gene lost 1 base and the J gene lost 4 bases, with 11 bases spanning the gap. The germline CDR1 and CDR2 sequences are SGHDN and FVKESK. The CDR3 is CASSQATAVGNTIYF. The DNA of the CDR3 is TGTGCCAGCAGCCAAGCCACAGCGGTCGGAAACACCATATATTTT.